This T cell receptor beta chain was captured by sequencing in a study of T cells in Graves' hyperthyroidism and ophthalmopathy. The TCR beta CDR3 regions underwent amplification using RNA transcripts as the source. HTBI primers drove first-round RT-PCR of the TCR CDR3. MiXCR was run by TCRdb on the multiplex PCR reads, yielding one entry per CDR3 protein. The sample lists 220,000 or so distinct CDR3 sequences; around 15% were seen once. CDR1 is SNHLY, CDR2 FYNNEI, per germline. The CDR3 length is 13 residues. This clonotype was picked up many times. A junction end diverges from the germline sequence, so it may reflect a read error.

The source is a woman aged 18 to 35 with Graves' ophthalmopathy. V gene TRBV2 combines with J gene TRBJ2-1, with a weak D call TRBD2 (7 bases). Sequencing was carried out using blood. The CDR3 coding sequence is TGTGCCGGCAGGGGAGGGTCCTACAATGAGCAGTTCTTC. Its translation: CAGRGGSYNEQFF.